This T cell receptor (beta chain) was profiled in a study of multiple sclerosis patients with progressive multifocal leukoencephalopathy. The protocol was immunoSEQ multiplex PCR, while the TCRdb copy is restricted to in-frame clones and leaves out a portion. The sample lists approximately 27,000 clones, 75% to 90% seen once, with around 12% in the top ten. Indicated time point: time of PML onset. The CDR3 has 13 residues. V lost 1 base, J lost 5 bases, and 8 bases lay in between. Germline-derived CDR1 and CDR2 are SGHTA and FQGNSA. The sequence derives from a woman aged 25-40 years with progressive multifocal leukoencephalopathy. Sequencing used PBMCs, obtained from a patient treated with natalizumab. The chain recombines TRBV7-2 with TRBJ2-5; D unresolved. CDR3 nucleotide sequence: TGTGCCAGCAGCTTAGTAACGCGGGAGACCCAGTACTTC. This codes for CASSLVTRETQYF.